This T cell receptor (beta chain) was observed in a study of T cells in women clearing cervical HPV infection. Study details: Control women cleared a single incident HPV16 infection within 12 months. Cases' blood sampling followed lesion detection by median approximately 150 days (90 to 200).

As regards this clone: Its antigen is as yet unknown. The read ends 3 residues shy of where the CDR3 ends; the end is completed using the germline J gene.

The CDR3 loop spans 16 amino acids. Germline V gives CDR1 SGHTA, CDR2 FQGTGA. Trimming pared 3 bases from V and 0 bases from J, leaving 12 bases between. Libraries were prepared by immunoSEQ multiplex PCR; TCRdb keeps only in-frame clonotypes and omits some of them. Its table lists about 16,000 clones. Study observations and caveats: T-cell numbers per sample were unknown and may explain richness differences.

The receptor was isolated from a woman between 18 and 70 years old with a cervical HPV16 infection that either progressed to CIN3+ or cleared (not recorded which). The sequenced material came from blood buffy coat. The gene calls are TRBV7-3 and TRBJ2-1; D gene ambiguous. Here the CDR3 reads CASSFTAESSYNEQFF. The DNA read from the CDR3 is TGTGCCAGCAGCTTCACGGCGGAGAGCTCCTACAATGAG.